This T cell receptor (beta chain) is drawn from a study of vaccination effects on CD4 cells after COVID-19. Turning to the study itself: Two-dose BNT162b2 or mRNA-1273 vaccination was given to participants. General study points: In healthy vaccinees, only 1 of 255 vaccine-induced clones cross-reacted with common cold coronaviruses.

Antigen-specific CD4+ T cells were first expanded with viral peptide pools by the ViraFEST assay and only then sequenced. Investigators separated out CD4+ T cells once around nine days of culture had passed. Nucleocapsid antibodies stayed negative before and after vaccination, showing no earlier SARS-CoV-2 infection. Half-medium changes using IL-2 medium occurred on days 3 and 7. This clone has a single count. Its antigen is not identified. Method: immunoSEQ multiplex PCR; TCRdb's copy keeps in-frame clones and lacks some. The sample consists of 50,000 or so clones, 79% of them appearing once. The ends were cut back, 2 bases at V and 4 bases at J, with 11 bases in the middle. Germline V gives CDR1 MNHEY, CDR2 SVGAGI. This CDR3 contains 14 residues.

The chain uses TRBV6-5 and TRBJ1-1; D perhaps matches TRBD1 (5 bases). The sequence came from a human donor who received a COVID-19 vaccine. The sample consisted of CD4+ T cells from PBMCs cultured with HCoV-OC43 spike peptides, taken before COVID-19 vaccination. Subset in this sample: HCoV-OC43 spike overlapping peptide pool stimulation. As DNA, the CDR3 is TGTGCCAGCAGTTACGAAGGGGTGGCCACTGAAGCTTTCTTT. Encoded protein: CASSYEGVATEAFF.